The 10 T cell receptor beta chains below come from one sample, sequenced in a study of cytomegalovirus exposure and HLA in healthy donors. A multiplex PCR was run with 60 Vbeta primers and 13 Jbeta primers. Data came from immunoSEQ multiplex PCR; TCRdb stores just in-frame clones and leaves some out. The data show 90,000 to 120,000 clones, around 72% seen once. Material: PBMCs. The receptors originated from a woman between 40 and 50 years old in good health and CMV-seropositive.

The chain joins TRBV4-2 to TRBJ2-6, with 7 bases aligning to TRBD2. This CDR3 spans 17 amino acids. Germline V gene sequence: CDR1 LGHNA, CDR2 YNFKEQ. V lost 1 base and J lost 3; bases outside the gene matches: 6. The CDR3 sequence is CASSQAAGEGGANVLTF. The CDR3 bases are TGTGCCAGCAGCCAAGCCGCGGGGGAAGGTGGGGCCAACGTCCTGACTTTC.

The chain joins TRBV30 to TRBJ1-1; 9 bases map to TRBD1. This CDR3 comprises 13 residues. CDR1 is GTSNPN, CDR2 SVGIG, per germline (reference sequence). Trimming took 4 bases from V and 7 from J; bases not matched to a gene: 7. The CDR3 protein is CAWNTGGTGEAFF. CDR3 sequence (DNA): TGTGCCTGGAACACAGGGGGCACGGGTGAAGCTTTCTTT.

The chain carries TRBV11-2 and TRBJ1-4; no reliable D call. The CDR3 extends over 14 amino acids. Germline CDR1 SGHAT, CDR2 FQNNGV. V gave up 8 bases and J gave up 8 bases, with 18 bases separating them. The CDR3 sequence is CASATELGGEKLFF. CDR3 bases: TGTGCCAGCGCCACCGAATTGGGAGGAGAAAAACTGTTTTTT.

The chain uses TRBV11-2 and TRBJ1-1, with a tentative D call TRBD1 (5 bases). The CDR3 contains 14 residues. Trimming removed 5 bases at V and 5 bases at J, with 15 bases between. The germline V gene encodes CDR1 SGHAT and CDR2 FQNNGV. The CDR3 loop is CASSPRVRDTEAFF. The CDR3 bases are TGTGCCAGCAGCCCCAGGGTACGTGATACTGAAGCTTTCTTT.

This clone was observed once. The rearrangement uses TRBV19 and TRBJ1-1; no clear D. Per the germline V gene, CDR1 is LNHDA and CDR2 is SQIVND (reference sequence). This CDR3 has 14 amino acids. The V end was cut by 1 base, the J end by 1 base, with 7 bases between. The CDR3 is CASSIARGNTEAFF. The CDR3, as DNA: TGTGCCAGTAGTATAGCCCGGGGGAACACTGAAGCTTTCTTT.

CDR3 protein: CASSRGGGTDTQYF. The CDR3 bases are TGTGCCAGTAGTAGGGGGGGAGGCACAGATACGCAGTATTTT. This chain uses TRBV19 with TRBJ2-3, with 7 bases that match TRBD2. Germline assignment: CDR1 LNHDA and CDR2 SQIVND (reference sequence). J gave up 1 base and V 4 bases, and 2 bases lay outside the gene matches. The CDR3 has 14 residues.

The rearrangement uses TRBV7-2 and TRBJ1-2; a weak D match, TRBD1 (5 bases). Germline V lookup: CDR1 SGHTA, CDR2 FQGNSA. The CDR3 covers 15 residues. Trimming took off 2 bases at V and 1 base at J, with 11 bases between the two ends. CDR3 in DNA: TGTGCCAGCAGCTTACAGGGTCTTCGTAACTATGGCTACACCTTC. Translation: CASSLQGLRNYGYTF.

The rearrangement joins TRBV12-5 to TRBJ2-7; D unclear. The length of the CDR3 is 16 residues. The V end lost 3 bases, the J end lost 4 bases, and 19 bases lay between the germline ends. Germline V gene lookup returns CDR1 LGHNT and CDR2 FRNRAP. Here the CDR3 DNA reads TGTGCTAGTGGTTTTAACCCGTCCAGGATTTCTTACGAGCAGTACTTC. It translates to CASGFNPSRISYEQYF.

This rearrangement joins TRBV7-8 to TRBJ2-7; the D is unclear. This CDR3 is built from 12 residues. V was trimmed by 5 bases and J by 5 bases, leaving 10 bases between them. Germline V gene lookup returns CDR1 SGHVS and CDR2 FQNEAQ. The CDR3 DNA is TGTGCCAGCAGCACCCGACGGGACGAGCAGTACTTC. Translation gives CASSTRRDEQYF. Complete variable domain (other parts from reference TRBV7-8 and TRBJ2-7): GAGVSQSPRYKVAKRGQDVALRCDPISGHVSLFWYQQALGQGPEFLTYFQNEAQLDKSGLPSDRFFAERPEGSVSTLKIQRTQQEDSAVYLCASSTRRDEQYFGPGTRLTVT.

This clone has a single count. The rearrangement joins TRBV7-3 to TRBJ2-7, with 9 bases identical to TRBD2. Germline CDR1 and CDR2: SGHTA and FQGTGA. The CDR3 has 15 amino acids. The ends lost 1 base at V and 0 bases at J; junction bases unmatched: 1. The CDR3 DNA reads TGTGCCAGCAGCTTAAGCGGGGGGGCCTCCTACGAGCAGTACTTC. Amino acid sequence: CASSLSGGASYEQYF.